This TCR beta chain was profiled in a study of identical twins. A word on this clonotype: Its antigen is unidentified. Mismatch with germline at one junction end may stem from a read error.

TCRdb called the 5' RACE reads again in MiXCR, with one record for every CDR3 protein. The table includes 460,000 or so distinct CDR3 sequences, 11% to 15% detected once. Overall study results and limits: Cross-sectional statistical analysis, not tracking of the same donors, underpinned the conclusions. In cord blood, abundant beta clonotypes had fewer insertions; memory showed no trend. Twin pairs' shared out-of-frame alpha sequences were enriched in low generation probability.

CDR1 and CDR2 from the germline V gene are MNHEY and SVGAGI. The CDR3 runs 12 residues. These data also featured in a second study, about yellow fever vaccine responses in identical twins.

Sequencing was carried out using CD4+ T cells sorted from blood. The chain employs TRBV6-5 and TRBJ2-2, with a tentative D call TRBD2 (6 bases). The TCR originated in a young woman in good health. CDR3 loop: CASSSVTGGLFF. DNA of the CDR3: TGTGCCAGCAGTTCGGTCACCGGGGGGCTGTTTTTT.